Below, 17 T cell receptor beta chains from the same sample are listed, as sequenced in a study of blood T cell repertoires in COVID-19. Produced via immunoSEQ multiplex PCR; TCRdb's table is partial and in-frame only. The sample records fewer than 150,000 clones, about 90% being singletons. Sequenced material: peripheral blood. The receptors were sampled from a human donor in a cohort sampled during active COVID-19.

The rearrangement uses TRBV24-1 and TRBJ2-1; 7 bases align to TRBD1. V gave up 4 bases and J gave up 1 base; unmatched junction bases: 6. Germline CDR1 and CDR2: KGHDR and SFDVKD. This CDR3 is built from 16 residues. The chain's CDR3 is CATSDTGTVSYNEQFF. The CDR3 DNA follows: TGTGCCACCAGTGACACCGGGACAGTTTCCTACAATGAGCAGTTCTTC.

CDR3 coding DNA: TGTGCCAGCAGCTCTGCAGGGGGCGCACAAGAGACCCAGTACTTC. Translating it yields CASSSAGGAQETQYF. The chain recombines TRBV13 with TRBJ2-5; 8 nucleotides agree with TRBD1. The V gene's germline CDR1 is PRHDT and CDR2 FYEKMQ (reference sequence). Trimming removed 4 bases from V and 2 bases from J; junction bases left unmatched: 6. There are 15 residues in the CDR3.

The chain carries TRBV12-3 or TRBV12-4 and TRBJ1-2, with 9 bases matching TRBD1. The CDR3 covers 13 residues. Trimming at V came to 4 bases and at J to 6 bases, leaving 3 bases not matched to a gene. The CDR3 loop is CASSYRGRDGYTF. DNA for the CDR3: TGTGCCAGCAGTTACAGGGGGCGCGATGGCTACACCTTC.

The rearrangement joins TRBV14 to TRBJ2-7; D perhaps matches TRBD2 (6 bases). The CDR3 consists of 14 residues. V gave up 3 bases and J gave up 5 bases, with 14 bases separating them. CDR1 and CDR2 from the germline V gene are SGHDN and FVKESK. CDR3 nucleotides: TGTGCCAGCAGCCACCTACAGGCGGGAAACGAGCAGTACTTC. Protein product: CASSHLQAGNEQYF. Full variable domain (rest looked up from reference TRBV14 and TRBJ2-7): EAGVTQFPSHSVIEKGQTVTLRCDPISGHDNLYWYRRVMGKEIKFLLHFVKESKQDESGMPNNRFLAERTGGTYSTLKVQPAELEDSGVYFCASSHLQAGNEQYFGPGTRLTVT.

The chain employs TRBV5-1 and TRBJ1-1, with no clear D. The CDR3 is 16 amino acids. CDR1 SGHRS and CDR2 YFSETQ come from the germline V gene. Trimming pared 2 bases from V and 1 base from J, leaving 15 bases between. The chain's CDR3 is CASSFSGRAGNTEAFF. The CDR3 DNA is TGCGCCAGCAGCTTCTCCGGACGGGCGGGGAACACTGAAGCTTTCTTT.

The V gene is TRBV7-9, the J gene TRBJ1-1; 7 bases align to TRBD1. V shed 7 bases and J 2 bases; nucleotides not matched to a gene: 10. This CDR3 has 15 residues. CDR1 is SEHNR, CDR2 FQNEAQ, per germline (reference sequence). The CDR3 protein is CASKTPGTANTEAFF. Written as DNA, the CDR3 is TGTGCCAGCAAAACACCCGGGACAGCCAACACTGAAGCTTTCTTT.

This chain links TRBV27 with TRBJ1-4; perhaps TRBD1 as D (6 bases). CDR3 size: 13 residues. V was pared by 5 bases and J by 13 bases, with 17 bases between. CDR1 is MNHEY, CDR2 SMNVEV, per germline (reference sequence). CDR3 sequence: CASSPSARTALFF. The CDR3 DNA reads as TGTGCCAGCAGTCCCTCAGCCCGGACAGCACTGTTTTTT.

This chain links TRBV7-6 with TRBJ1-1, with 8 bases identical to TRBD1. This CDR3 contains 15 residues. The germline V gene encodes CDR1 SGHVS and CDR2 FNYEAQ. V shed 1 base and J 4 bases; nucleotides not matched to a gene: 5. For the CDR3, the DNA is TGTGCCAGCAGCTTAGGTCAGGGGGCAGGCACTGAAGCTTTCTTT. Protein sequence: CASSLGQGAGTEAFF.

This chain links TRBV4-1 with TRBJ1-5; TRBD1 might be the D (5 bases). The germline gives CDR1 MGHRA, CDR2 YSYEKL. This CDR3 comprises 18 residues. V dropped 0 bases and J dropped 0 bases, with 15 bases sitting between them. The CDR3: CASSQESPGQGSNQPQHF. The CDR3 coding sequence is TGCGCCAGCAGCCAAGAATCCCCCGGCCAGGGTAGCAATCAGCCCCAGCATTTT.

The V and J genes are TRBV25-1 and TRBJ2-3, with 8 nucleotides matching TRBD1. Germline values: CDR1 MGHDK, CDR2 SYGVNS. The CDR3 is made up of 17 amino acids. With 2 bases clipped from V and 4 bases from J, the junction kept 11 bases outside the gene matches. CDR3 nucleotide sequence: TGTGCCAGCAGTGAAGGGTGGGCAGGGGGCTTTGCAGATACGCAGTATTTT. Translated, it gives CASSEGWAGGFADTQYF.

The rearrangement uses TRBV24-1 and TRBJ1-1; D gene uncertain. This CDR3 is built from 12 residues. V lost 1 base to trimming and J lost 10 bases, with 9 bases between them. Germline V gene sequence: CDR1 KGHDR, CDR2 SFDVKD. CDR3 amino acids: CATSDLVGRAFF. Written as DNA, the CDR3 is TGTGCCACCAGTGATTTAGTGGGGAGAGCTTTCTTT.

The J gene is TRBJ2-2, the V gene TRBV24-1; possible D gene TRBD2, 6 bases. The CDR3 is 16 residues long. Germline V gives CDR1 KGHDR, CDR2 SFDVKD. V was pared by 9 bases and J by 1 base, with 17 bases between. CDR3 nucleotide sequence: TGTGCCACCGCAAAGAATAGCGGTCAGAACACCGGGGAGCTGTTTTTT. Its protein product is CATAKNSGQNTGELFF.

The chain joins TRBV14 to TRBJ1-5; TRBD1 agrees at 9 bases. The CDR3 has 14 residues. Germline CDR1 is SGHDN and CDR2 is FVKESK. Trimming at V came to 4 bases and at J to 6 bases, leaving 4 bases not matched to a gene. The CDR3 sequence is CASSPGTGTQPQHF. CDR3 DNA sequence: TGTGCCAGCAGCCCCGGGACAGGGACTCAGCCCCAGCATTTT.

DNA of the CDR3: TGTGCCAGCAGTTCCCTGGCCAACAATCAGCCCCAGCATTTT. This translates into CASSSLANNQPQHF. The chain uses TRBV27 and TRBJ1-5; D gene unclear. The germline CDR1 and CDR2 sequences are MNHEY and SMNVEV (reference sequence). Deletions cut 4 bases from V and 3 bases from J, with 10 bases between. The CDR3 consists of 14 residues.

The CDR3 loop reads CASSLGQPNYGYTF. The DNA of the CDR3 is TGTGCCAGCAGCTTGGGACAGCCGAACTATGGCTACACCTTC. The V and J genes are TRBV5-6 and TRBJ1-2, with D possibly TRBD1 on 5 matching bases. V lost 0 bases to trimming and J lost 2 bases, with 8 bases between them. This CDR3 is 14 amino acids long. Germline V lookup: CDR1 SGHDT, CDR2 YYEEEE.

The rearrangement links TRBV3-1 (or the pseudogene TRBV3-2) to TRBJ2-3; D is perhaps TRBD2 (6 bases). CDR3 length equals 13 residues. V was trimmed by 8 bases and J by 0 bases, leaving 9 bases between them. Germline V CDR1 and CDR2: LGHDT, YNNKEL (reference sequence). Here the CDR3 reads CASGTLSTDTQYF. The CDR3 DNA sequence: TGTGCCAGCGGGACTTTGAGCACAGATACGCAGTATTTT.

The chain combines TRBV7-2 with TRBJ2-3; 9 bases align to TRBD2. The CDR3 sequence is 14 residues long. Germline-derived CDR1 and CDR2 are SGHTA and FQGNSA. V gave up 4 bases and J gave up 3 bases; unmatched junction bases: 2. CDR3 sequence (DNA): TGTGCCAGCAGCTCAGGACTAGCGACAGATACGCAGTATTTT. Translated, it gives CASSSGLATDTQYF.